This TCR beta chain was sequenced during a study of T cell responses to AZD1222 COVID-19 vaccine. Study findings and constraints: Clonal diversity may have been underestimated, and the donors were mostly white British, with more females than males. Only after the peak T cell response were repertoires sampled. The study found vaccine-associated CD4 TCRs spanning spike, dominant at 160-218 and 743-854.

Sequencing was performed with immunoSEQ multiplex PCR; in TCRdb, only in-frame clones are kept and a portion is missing. The data contain roughly 140,000 clones, 90% to 95% of them singletons. About this clone itself: Its target is unknown.

Per the germline V gene, CDR1 is DFQATT and CDR2 is SNEGSKA (reference sequence). With 3 bases removed from V and 2 bases from J, the gap between germline ends came to 20 bases. This CDR3 spans 17 amino acids. The starting material was peripheral blood, obtained 28 days after the second AZD1222 dose. This chain joins TRBV20-1 and TRBJ2-4, with TRBD2 as a possible D gene (6 bases). The source is an adult who received the AZD1222 COVID-19 vaccine. CDR3 sequence reads: CSASMIRGKGTKNIQYF. The CDR3, as DNA: TGCAGTGCTAGTATGATTCGGGGGAAGGGAACCAAAAACATTCAGTACTTC.